These 11 T cell receptor beta chains were sequenced from one sample in a study of CD8+ T cells in alopecia areata. Sequencing templates came from extracted RNA that was reverse transcribed into cDNA. The data were produced by immunoSEQ multiplex PCR, yet TCRdb's version contains in-frame clones alone and is incomplete. The sample holds about 140,000 clones, 55% seen once. Sequences were obtained from CD4+ T cells sorted from blood. The receptors were gathered from a human donor in good health.

In this sample, this clone turned up once. This chain joins TRBV30 and TRBJ1-2, with unresolved D. Germline V gives CDR1 GTSNPN, CDR2 SVGIG (reference sequence). The V gene lost 0 bases and the J gene lost 5 bases, with 13 bases spanning the gap. This CDR3 region has 14 residues. The CDR3 DNA reads TGTGCCTGGAGTGTACCCGAGCACCCATATGGCTACACCTTC. It is translated as CAWSVPEHPYGYTF.

This chain connects TRBV7-8 to TRBJ2-7; D is perhaps TRBD2 (6 bases). This CDR3 comprises 14 residues. V lost 5 bases and J lost 2, with 13 bases in between. CDR1 SGHVS and CDR2 FQNEAQ come from the germline V gene. CDR3 amino acids: CASSNRTTPYEQYF. CDR3 DNA sequence: TGTGCCAGCAGCAACCGGACTACCCCCTACGAGCAGTACTTC.

V is TRBV5-1 and J is TRBJ2-2; 10 nucleotides match TRBD2. Germline V gene lookup returns CDR1 SGHRS and CDR2 YFSETQ. CDR3 length equals 16 residues. Unmatched junction bases numbered 8, after V lost 4 bases and J lost 5 bases. The CDR3 region has the DNA TGCGCCAGCAGCCTCCTAGCGGGAGTGGGGACCGGGGAGCTGTTTTTT. Translated: CASSLLAGVGTGELFF.

This clone was seen only a few times. The V call is TRBV7-9, the J call TRBJ2-1, with D hard to call. The CDR3 runs 17 residues. Germline loops: CDR1 SEHNR, CDR2 FQNEAQ (reference sequence). V gave up 1 base and J gave up 4 bases, with 17 bases separating them. The DNA of the CDR3 is TGTGCCAGCAGCTTAGAAAGAGTACTACTGGAATACAATGAGCAGTTCTTC. This translates into CASSLERVLLEYNEQFF.

J is TRBJ1-5 and V is TRBV2, with unresolved D. The CDR3 has 17 residues. The V end lost 4 bases, the J end lost 0 bases, and 16 bases lay between the germline ends. CDR1 and CDR2 from the germline V gene are SNHLY and FYNNEI. The CDR3 DNA sequence: TGTGCCAGCAGTGTAATCCTCCAGACCTATAGCAATCAGCCCCAGCATTTT. As protein: CASSVILQTYSNQPQHF.

This clone showed up just a few times. The chain combines TRBV10-3 with TRBJ2-3; no clear D gene. CDR1 is ENHRY and CDR2 is SYGVKD in the germline V gene. The V and J ends lost 5 bases and 0 bases respectively, with 3 bases between them. This CDR3 is 12 amino acids long. CDR3: CAISLSTDTQYF. CDR3 nucleotides: TGTGCCATCAGTCTAAGCACAGATACGCAGTATTTT.

This clone was counted between two and nine times. This chain connects TRBV7-9 to TRBJ1-1; D is undetermined. Per the germline V gene, CDR1 is SEHNR and CDR2 is FQNEAQ (reference sequence). This CDR3 comprises 13 residues. The V end was cut by 10 bases, the J end by 1 base, with 13 bases between. CDR3 coding DNA: TGTGCCATCAATAAGAACTCGAACACTGAAGCTTTCTTT. Translated: CAINKNSNTEAFF. Looking up the rest from reference TRBV7-9 and TRBJ1-1 gives the full variable domain: DTGVSQNPRHKITKRGQNVTFRCDPISEHNRLYWYRQTLGQGPEFLTYFQNEAQLEKSRLLSDRFSAERPKGSFSTLEIQRTEQGDSAMYLCAINKNSNTEAFFGQGTRLTVV.

This chain links TRBV5-6 with TRBJ2-7; D perhaps matches TRBD2 (7 bases). The CDR3 runs to 16 residues. Germline V lookup: CDR1 SGHDT, CDR2 YYEEEE. Trimming removed 0 bases at V and 3 bases at J, with 16 bases between. For the CDR3, the DNA is TGTGCCAGCAGCTTGGCCTGGCGGGGGCGATTCTACGAGCAGTACTTC. Translating gives CASSLAWRGRFYEQYF.

The chain employs TRBV30 and TRBJ2-2; D gene unclear. Germline-derived CDR1 and CDR2 are GTSNPN and SVGIG (reference sequence). Trimming left V 4 bases short and J 4 bases short, with 7 bases between. This CDR3 contains 12 residues. The chain's CDR3 is CAWNQATGELFF. The CDR3 nucleotides read TGTGCCTGGAATCAGGCCACCGGGGAGCTGTTTTTT.

A few counts support this clone. This chain links TRBV6-5 with TRBJ2-6, with D possibly being TRBD2 (5 bases). Germline values: CDR1 MNHEY, CDR2 SVGAGI. This CDR3 comprises 15 residues. V lost 8 bases, J lost 0 bases, and 11 bases lay in between. The CDR3 region is CASGGLNSGANVLTF. The CDR3 DNA is TGTGCCAGCGGAGGATTAAACTCTGGGGCCAACGTCCTGACTTTC.

CDR3 region: CASSERGSNEQFF. CDR3 coding DNA: TGTGCCAGCAGTGAGCGTGGTAGCAATGAGCAGTTCTTC. This chain connects TRBV25-1 to TRBJ2-1; D remains unclear. Trimming shortened V by 3 bases and J by 6 bases, and 9 bases separated the two germline ends. The CDR3 covers 13 residues. Germline CDR1 and CDR2: MGHDK and SYGVNS.